This T cell receptor beta chain is from a study of T-cell memory formation after mild COVID-19. Findings and limits, study-wide: Clones shrinking from day 15 to 85 showed even CD4/CD8 mixes; later expanders tilted CD4+.

Between the trimmed V and J ends, which lost 1 base and 2 bases, there was a span of 12 bases. Looked up from germline, CDR1 is SEHNR and CDR2 is FQNEAQ (reference sequence). This CDR3 spans 15 amino acids. TCRdb called the 5' RACE reads again in MiXCR, with one record for every CDR3 protein. In the table there are about 50,000 distinct CDR3 sequences, 7.3% of which are singletons. This clonotype was counted a few times. The antigen remains undetermined. The receptor's source is a man younger than 30 who had mild COVID-19 (a few samples of this study predate the infection). Cell type and time point are not known. V gene TRBV7-9 combines with J gene TRBJ2-7, with unresolved D. Material for sequencing was PBMCs or a T cell subset sorted from them (not recorded which). CDR3 sequence reads: CASSLGPAPPYEQYV. CDR3 nucleotide sequence: TGTGCCAGCAGCTTAGGGCCAGCCCCACCCTACGAGCAGTACGTC.